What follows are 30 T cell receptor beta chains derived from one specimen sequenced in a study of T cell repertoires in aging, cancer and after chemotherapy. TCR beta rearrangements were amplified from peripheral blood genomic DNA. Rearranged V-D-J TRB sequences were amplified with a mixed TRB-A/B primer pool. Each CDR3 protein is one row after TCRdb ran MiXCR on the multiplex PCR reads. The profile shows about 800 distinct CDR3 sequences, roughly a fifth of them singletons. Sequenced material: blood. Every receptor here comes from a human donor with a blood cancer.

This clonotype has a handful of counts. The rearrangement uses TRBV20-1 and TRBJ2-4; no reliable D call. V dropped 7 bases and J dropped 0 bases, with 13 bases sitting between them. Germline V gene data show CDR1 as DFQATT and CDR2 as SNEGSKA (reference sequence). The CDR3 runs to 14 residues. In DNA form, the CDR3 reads TGCAGTGTTCAACCCGGCGTAGCCAAAAACATTCAGTACTTC. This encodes CSVQPGVAKNIQYF.

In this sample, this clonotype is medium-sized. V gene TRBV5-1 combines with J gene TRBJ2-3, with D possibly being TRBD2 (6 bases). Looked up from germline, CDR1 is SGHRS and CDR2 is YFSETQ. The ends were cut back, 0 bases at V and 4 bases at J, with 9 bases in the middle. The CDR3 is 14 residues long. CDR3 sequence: CASSLGGDADTQYF. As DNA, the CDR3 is TGCGCCAGCAGCTTGGGGGGGGATGCAGATACGCAGTATTTT.

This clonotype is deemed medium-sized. This CDR3 is CASSLVVSTSGASISYEQYF. The CDR3 DNA is TGTGCCAGCAGTTTAGTGGTGTCGACTAGCGGAGCCTCCATCTCCTACGAGCAGTACTTC. The V call is TRBV12-3 or TRBV12-4, the J call TRBJ2-7; 9 bases agree with TRBD2. This CDR3 comprises 20 residues. V shed 1 base, J shed 0 bases, and the junction held 16 bases outside the gene matches.

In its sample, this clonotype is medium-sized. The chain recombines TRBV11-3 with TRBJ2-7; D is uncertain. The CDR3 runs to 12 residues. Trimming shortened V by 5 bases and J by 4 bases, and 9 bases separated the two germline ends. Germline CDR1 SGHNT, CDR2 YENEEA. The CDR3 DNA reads TGTGCCAGCAGCCTCTTTAGGTACGAGCAGTACTTC. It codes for CASSLFRYEQYF.

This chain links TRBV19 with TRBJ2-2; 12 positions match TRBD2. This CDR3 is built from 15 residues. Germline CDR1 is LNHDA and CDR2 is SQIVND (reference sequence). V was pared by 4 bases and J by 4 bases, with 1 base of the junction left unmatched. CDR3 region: CASSRTSGATGELFF. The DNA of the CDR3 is TGTGCCAGTAGTAGGACTAGCGGGGCCACCGGGGAGCTGTTTTTT.

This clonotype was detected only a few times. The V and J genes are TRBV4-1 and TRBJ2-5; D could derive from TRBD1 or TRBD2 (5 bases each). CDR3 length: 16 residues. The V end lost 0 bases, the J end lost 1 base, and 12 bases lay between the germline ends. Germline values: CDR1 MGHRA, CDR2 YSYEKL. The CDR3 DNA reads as TGCGCCAGCAGCCAAGATCTATTGGGACCCCAAGAGACCCAGTACTTC. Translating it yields CASSQDLLGPQETQYF.

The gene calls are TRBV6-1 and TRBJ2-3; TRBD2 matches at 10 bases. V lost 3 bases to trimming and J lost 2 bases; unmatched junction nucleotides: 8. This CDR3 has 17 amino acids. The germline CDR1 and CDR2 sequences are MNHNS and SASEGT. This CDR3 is CASSENSGGRPTDTQYF. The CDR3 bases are TGTGCCAGCAGTGAGAATAGCGGGGGGCGCCCCACAGATACGCAGTATTTT.

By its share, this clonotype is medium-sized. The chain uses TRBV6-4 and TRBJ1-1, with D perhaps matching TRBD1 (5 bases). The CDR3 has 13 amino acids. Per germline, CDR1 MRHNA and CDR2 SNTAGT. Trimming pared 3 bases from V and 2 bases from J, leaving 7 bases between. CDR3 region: CASSERDNTEAFF. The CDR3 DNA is TGTGCCAGCAGTGAGCGGGACAACACTGAAGCTTTCTTT.

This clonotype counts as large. The CDR3 DNA reads TGTGCCAGCAGTGACTCACAGGGCGGGGTAATTGAGCAGTTCTTC. It specifies CASSDSQGGVIEQFF. This sequence joins TRBV6-4 and TRBJ2-1, with D tentatively TRBD1 or TRBD2 (6 bases each). The CDR3 has 15 residues. CDR1 MRHNA and CDR2 SNTAGT come from the germline V gene. Trimming took off 0 bases at V and 9 bases at J, with 15 bases between the two ends.

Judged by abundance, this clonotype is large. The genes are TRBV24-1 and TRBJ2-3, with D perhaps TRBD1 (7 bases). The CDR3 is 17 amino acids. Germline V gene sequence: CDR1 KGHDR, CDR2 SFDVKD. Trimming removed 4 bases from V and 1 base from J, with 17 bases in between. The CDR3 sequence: CATSDQRTGLRTDTQYF. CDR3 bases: TGTGCCACCAGTGACCAACGGACAGGACTACGCACAGATACGCAGTATTTT.

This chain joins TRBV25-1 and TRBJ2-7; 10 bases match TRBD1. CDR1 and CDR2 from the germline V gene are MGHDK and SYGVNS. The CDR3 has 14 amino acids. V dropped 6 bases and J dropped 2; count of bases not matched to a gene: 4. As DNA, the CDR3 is TGTGCCAGCAGGCCCGGGACAGGGGCCTACGAGCAGTACTTC. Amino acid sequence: CASRPGTGAYEQYF.

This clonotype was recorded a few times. The CDR3 DNA reads as TGTGCCAGCAATCCGGGACAGGGGAATTCACCCCTCCACTTT. Translation gives CASNPGQGNSPLHF. The chain uses TRBV6-5 and TRBJ1-6; TRBD1 matches 10 bases. The V gene end was trimmed by 7 bases and the J gene end by 7 bases; junction bases not matched to a gene: 4. The CDR3 length is 14 residues. CDR1 and CDR2 from the germline V gene are MNHEY and SVGAGI.

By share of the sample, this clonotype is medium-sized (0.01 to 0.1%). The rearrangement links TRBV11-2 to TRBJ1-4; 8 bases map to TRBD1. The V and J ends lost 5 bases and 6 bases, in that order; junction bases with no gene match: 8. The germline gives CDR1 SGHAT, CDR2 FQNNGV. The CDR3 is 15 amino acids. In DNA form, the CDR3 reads TGTGCCAGCAGCCAAGAGGCAGGGGGCGATGAAAAACTGTTTTTT. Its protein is CASSQEAGGDEKLFF. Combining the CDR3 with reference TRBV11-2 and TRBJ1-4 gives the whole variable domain EAGVAQSPRYKIIEKRQSVAFWCNPISGHATLYWYQQILGQGPKLLIQFQNNGVVDDSQLPKDRFSAERLKGVDSTLKIQPAKLEDSAVYLCASSQEAGGDEKLFFGSGTQLSVL.

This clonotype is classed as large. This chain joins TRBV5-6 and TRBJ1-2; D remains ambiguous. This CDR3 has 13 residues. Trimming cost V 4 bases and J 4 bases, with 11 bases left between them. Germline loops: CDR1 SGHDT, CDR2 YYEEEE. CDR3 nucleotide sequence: TGTGCCAGCAGCATAAGTGTGTCCTATGGCTACACCTTC. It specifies CASSISVSYGYTF.

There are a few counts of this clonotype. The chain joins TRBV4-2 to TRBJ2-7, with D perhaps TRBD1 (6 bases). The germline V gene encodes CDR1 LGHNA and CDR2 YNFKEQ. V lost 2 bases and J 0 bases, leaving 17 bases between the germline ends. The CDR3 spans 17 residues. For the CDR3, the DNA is TGTGCCAGCAGCCAACAGGCAACCAAAGGGGGCTCCTACGAGCAGTACTTC. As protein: CASSQQATKGGSYEQYF.

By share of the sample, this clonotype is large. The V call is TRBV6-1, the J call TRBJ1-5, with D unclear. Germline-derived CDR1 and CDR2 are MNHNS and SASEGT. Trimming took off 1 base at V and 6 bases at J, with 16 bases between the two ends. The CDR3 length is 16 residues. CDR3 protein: CASSEVTVTGPQPQHF. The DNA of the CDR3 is TGTGCCAGCAGTGAAGTTACGGTCACGGGTCCTCAGCCCCAGCATTTT.

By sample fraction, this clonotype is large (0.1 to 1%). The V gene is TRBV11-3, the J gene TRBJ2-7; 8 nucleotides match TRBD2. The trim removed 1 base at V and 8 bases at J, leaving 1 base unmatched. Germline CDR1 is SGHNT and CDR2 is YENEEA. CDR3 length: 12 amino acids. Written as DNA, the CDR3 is TGTGCCAGCAGCTTAGCGGGGGGGAAGCAGTACTTC. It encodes CASSLAGGKQYF.

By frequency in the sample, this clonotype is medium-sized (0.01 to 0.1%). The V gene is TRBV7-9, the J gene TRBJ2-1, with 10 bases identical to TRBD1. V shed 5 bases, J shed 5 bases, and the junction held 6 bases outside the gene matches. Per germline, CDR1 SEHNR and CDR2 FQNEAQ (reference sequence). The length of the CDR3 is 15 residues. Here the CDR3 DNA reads TGTGCCAGCAGCCTCCGGGACAGGGGCCACAATGAGCAGTTCTTC. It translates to CASSLRDRGHNEQFF.

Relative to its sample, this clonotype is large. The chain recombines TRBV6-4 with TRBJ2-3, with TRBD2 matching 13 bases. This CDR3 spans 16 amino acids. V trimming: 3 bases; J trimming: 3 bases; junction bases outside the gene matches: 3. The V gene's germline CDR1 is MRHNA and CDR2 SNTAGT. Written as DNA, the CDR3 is TGTGCCAGCAGTGAACTAGCGGGAGGGCCGACAGATACGCAGTATTTT. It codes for CASSELAGGPTDTQYF.

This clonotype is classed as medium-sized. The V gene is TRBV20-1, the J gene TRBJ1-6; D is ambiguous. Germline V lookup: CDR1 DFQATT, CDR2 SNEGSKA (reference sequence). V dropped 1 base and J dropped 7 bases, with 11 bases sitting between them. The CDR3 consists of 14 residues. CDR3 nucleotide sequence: TGCAGTGCTAGAGGTGGAAATGAGAATTCACCCCTCCACTTT. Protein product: CSARGGNENSPLHF.

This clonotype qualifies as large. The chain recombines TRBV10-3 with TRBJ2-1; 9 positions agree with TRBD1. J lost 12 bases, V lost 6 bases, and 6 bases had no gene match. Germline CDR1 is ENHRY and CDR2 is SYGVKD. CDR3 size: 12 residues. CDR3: CAISSGQGRQFF. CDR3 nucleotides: TGTGCCATCAGCTCGGGACAGGGTCGGCAGTTCTTC.

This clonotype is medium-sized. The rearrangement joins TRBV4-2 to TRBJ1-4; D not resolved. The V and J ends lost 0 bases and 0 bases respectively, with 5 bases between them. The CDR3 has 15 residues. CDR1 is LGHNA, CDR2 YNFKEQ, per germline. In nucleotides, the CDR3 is TGTGCCAGCAGCCAAGATCCATCAACTAATGAAAAACTGTTTTTT. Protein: CASSQDPSTNEKLFF.

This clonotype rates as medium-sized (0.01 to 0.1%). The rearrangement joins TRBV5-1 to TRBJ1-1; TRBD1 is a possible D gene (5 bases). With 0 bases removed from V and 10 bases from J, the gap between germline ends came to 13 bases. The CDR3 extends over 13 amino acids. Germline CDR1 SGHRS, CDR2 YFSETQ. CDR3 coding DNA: TGCGCCAGCAGCTTGGATTCAGGGCCGGTAGCTTTCTTT. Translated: CASSLDSGPVAFF.

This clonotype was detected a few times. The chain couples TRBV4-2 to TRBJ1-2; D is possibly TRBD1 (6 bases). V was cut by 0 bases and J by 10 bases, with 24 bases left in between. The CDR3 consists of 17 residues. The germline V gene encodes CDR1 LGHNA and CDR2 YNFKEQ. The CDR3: CASSQDTAGGEAQLYTF. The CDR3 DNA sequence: TGTGCCAGCAGCCAAGATACAGCCGGGGGCGAGGCTCAACTCTACACCTTC.

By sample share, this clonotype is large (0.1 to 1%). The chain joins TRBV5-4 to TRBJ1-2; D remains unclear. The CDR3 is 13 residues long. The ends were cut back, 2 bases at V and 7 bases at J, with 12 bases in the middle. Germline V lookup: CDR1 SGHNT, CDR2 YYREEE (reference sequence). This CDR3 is CASSLVGSRGYTF. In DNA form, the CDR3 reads TGTGCCAGCAGCTTAGTGGGTTCGCGTGGCTACACCTTC.

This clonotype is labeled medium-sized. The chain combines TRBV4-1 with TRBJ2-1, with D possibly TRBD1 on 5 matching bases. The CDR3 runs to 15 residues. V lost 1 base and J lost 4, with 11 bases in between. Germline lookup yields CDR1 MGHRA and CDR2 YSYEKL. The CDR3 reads CASSQAGQMYNEQFF. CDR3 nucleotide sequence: TGCGCCAGCAGCCAAGCCGGACAAATGTACAATGAGCAGTTCTTC.

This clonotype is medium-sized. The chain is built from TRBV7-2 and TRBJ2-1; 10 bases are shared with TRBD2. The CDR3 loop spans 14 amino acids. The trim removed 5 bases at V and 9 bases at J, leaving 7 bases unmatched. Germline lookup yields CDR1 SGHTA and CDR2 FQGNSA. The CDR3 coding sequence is TGTGCCAGCAGCCGGACTAGCGGCGGGGGTGAGCAGTTCTTC. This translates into CASSRTSGGGEQFF.

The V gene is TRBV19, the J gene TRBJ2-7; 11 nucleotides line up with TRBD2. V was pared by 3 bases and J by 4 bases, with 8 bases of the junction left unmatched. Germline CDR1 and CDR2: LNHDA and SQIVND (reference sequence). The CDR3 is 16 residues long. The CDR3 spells CASSILTSGSTYEQYF. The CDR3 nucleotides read TGTGCCAGTAGTATCCTTACTAGCGGGAGTACGTACGAGCAGTACTTC.

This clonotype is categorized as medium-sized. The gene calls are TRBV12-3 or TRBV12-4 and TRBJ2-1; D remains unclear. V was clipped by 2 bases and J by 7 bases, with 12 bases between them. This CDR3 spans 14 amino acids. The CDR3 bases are TGTGCCAGCAGTTTACGCGTCCTGGGGAATGAGCAGTTCTTC. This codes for CASSLRVLGNEQFF.

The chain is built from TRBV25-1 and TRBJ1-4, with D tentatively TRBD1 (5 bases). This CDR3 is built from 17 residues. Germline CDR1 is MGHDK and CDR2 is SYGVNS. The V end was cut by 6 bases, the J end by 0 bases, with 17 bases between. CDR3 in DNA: TGTGCCAGCAGGGAAGCATGGGGGACGTCAACTAATGAAAAACTGTTTTTT. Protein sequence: CASREAWGTSTNEKLFF.